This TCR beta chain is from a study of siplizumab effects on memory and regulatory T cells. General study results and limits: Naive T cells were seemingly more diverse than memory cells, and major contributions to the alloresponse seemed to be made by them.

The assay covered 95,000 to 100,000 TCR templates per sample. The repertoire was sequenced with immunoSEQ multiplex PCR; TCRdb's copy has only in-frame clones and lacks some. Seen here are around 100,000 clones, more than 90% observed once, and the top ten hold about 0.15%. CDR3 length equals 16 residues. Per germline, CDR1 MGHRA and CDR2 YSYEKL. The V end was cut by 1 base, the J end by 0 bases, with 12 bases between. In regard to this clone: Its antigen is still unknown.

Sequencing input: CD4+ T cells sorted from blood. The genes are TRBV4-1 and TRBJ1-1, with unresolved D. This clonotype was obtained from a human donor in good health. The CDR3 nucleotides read TGCGCCAGCAGCCAAGCCCCCGGGGTGGTGAACACTGAAGCTTTCTTT. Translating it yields CASSQAPGVVNTEAFF.